A selection of T cell receptor beta chains follows, all from one sample in a study of a mutant IDH1 vaccine in newly diagnosed glioma. The data were produced by immunoSEQ multiplex PCR, yet TCRdb's version contains in-frame clones alone and is incomplete. The profile shows roughly 32,000 clones, roughly 80% of them singletons. These TCRs' antigens remain unknown. The sequencing used PBMCs, collected from a glioma patient whose treatment included an IDH1 peptide vaccine. These receptor sequences come from a young woman with glioma. The conserved cysteine and the conserved F or W are not part of the CDR3 here. Not all rows give a size; the values are once, few, many and, for expanded clones, a class.

J gene | CDR3 length | clone size | V gene | CDR3 protein
TRBJ1-5 | 13 | - | TRBV19 | ASTDGGAGNQPQH
TRBJ1-1 | 12 | - | TRBV5-1 | ASSPSWGLTEAF
TRBJ1-2 | 10 | - | TRBV14 | ASSQEREGYT
TRBJ1-2 | 11 | - | TRBV7-9 | ASSGDGGGGYT
TRBJ2-2 | 12 | - | TRBV10-3 | AIRGGRDTGELF
TRBJ1-1 | 12 | - | TRBV6-5 | ASSPLGRNTEAF
TRBJ2-1 | 12 | - | TRBV10-3 | AISESTGDNEQF
TRBJ1-5 | 13 | few | TRBV6-5 | ASSYTFGLNQPQH
TRBJ2-5 | 13 | - | TRBV25-1 | ASRAPGQGGETQY
TRBJ2-1 | 14 | - | TRBV7-8 | ASSPAYHRTDNEQF
TRBJ2-1 | 8 | - | TRBV29-1 | SWGWDEQF
TRBJ1-3 | 14 | - | TRBV5-1 | ASSLTPHGSGNTIY
TRBJ2-1 | 11 | - | TRBV7-2 | ASSSLGGNEQF
TRBJ2-7 | 11 | - | TRBV30 | AWSRLGAYEQY
TRBJ2-7 | 10 | - | TRBV4-1 | ASSQSPYEQY
TRBJ1-2 | 15 | - | TRBV27 | ASSFRGDWGQVYGYT
TRBJ2-5 | 13 | - | TRBV7-2 | ASSHRWAYQETQY
TRBJ2-2 | 12 | few | TRBV7-9 | GLGASGTTGELF
TRBJ1-2 | 13 | - | TRBV7-9 | ASSLPGEENYGYT
TRBJ1-2 | 13 | - | TRBV6-5 | ATYADPGTNYGYT
TRBJ2-5 | 11 | - | TRBV29-1 | SVAPGGQETQY
TRBJ2-7 | 13 | - | TRBV5-5 | ASSLEDRGLNEQY
TRBJ2-2 | 10 | - | TRBV9 | ASSVGDGELF
TRBJ2-7 | 14 | - | TRBV4-3 | ASSQAWDRGSYEQY
TRBJ2-3 | 11 | - | TRBV4-2 | ASSQPGTDTQY
TRBJ1-1 | 13 | - | TRBV18 | ASSPPVRGNTEAF
TRBJ2-1 | 12 | - | TRBV5-1 | ASSGPRGDNEQF
TRBJ2-3 | 14 | - | TRBV19 | ASSATSPRNTDTQY
TRBJ2-5 | 11 | - | TRBV7-9 | ASSFNRGETQY
TRBJ2-7 | 14 | - | TRBV6-6 | ASSQNPLAGGPKQY
TRBJ2-7 | 14 | few | TRBV27 | ASMVAGPPFSGEQY
TRBJ1-3 | 13 | - | TRBV6-1 | ASSEARGTGNTIY
TRBJ2-7 | 13 | once | TRBV27 | ASSLSLADSYEQY
TRBJ2-3 | 13 | - | TRBV2 | ASRGDGVVTDTQY
TRBJ1-4 | 11 | - | TRBV5-4 | ASSKDLNEKLF
TRBJ1-5 | 13 | few | TRBV28 | ASSLSLASNQPQH
TRBJ2-1 | 15 | once | TRBV7-6 | ASSLKGLANPYNEQF
TRBJ2-4 | 11 | - | TRBV29-1 | SGRDRLNDIQY
TRBJ1-1 | 12 | - | TRBV19 | ASSRGTIGTEAF
TRBJ2-2 | 12 | - | TRBV5-4 | ASSSGGGTGELF
TRBJ1-3 | 12 | - | TRBV11-3 | ASSSGTVGNTIY
TRBJ2-4 | 12 | once | TRBV11-2 | ASSWRDTKNIQY
TRBJ2-2 | 14 | - | TRBV7-7 | ASSSGFKANTGELF
TRBJ1-5 | 13 | few | TRBV5-6 | ASSFGQYSNQPQH
TRBJ2-3 | 13 | - | TRBV2 | ASRRLAGVTDTQY
TRBJ1-1 | 11 | few | TRBV29-1 | SVRNRDNTEAF
TRBJ2-5 | 12 | - | TRBV27 | ASSFGTSGETQY
TRBJ2-7 | 10 | - | TRBV2 | ASSEQRGEQY
TRBJ1-1 | 13 | - | TRBV7-9 | ASSLVDRTHTEAF
TRBJ2-2 | 13 | once | TRBV6-5 | ASRKAGTSTGELF
TRBJ2-6 | 13 | once | TRBV2 | ASSVQTSGANVLT
TRBJ1-4 | 14 | - | TRBV19 | ASSTEGGGIWEKLF
TRBJ1-5 | 13 | - | TRBV9 | ASSVRGQENQPQH
TRBJ1-2 | 14 | - | TRBV7-9 | ASSFVVSPGGYGYT
TRBJ1-2 | 13 | - | TRBV12-5 | ASSEKTEIRDGYT